Below are 8 T cell receptor beta chains sequenced from a single sample in a study of shared clonotypes between healthy human individuals. Assay: immunoSEQ multiplex PCR; the TCRdb copy retains only in-frame clones and omits some. The table has about 1.5 million clones, nearly 99% seen once. Sequenced input: naive CD4+ T cells sorted from blood. Specified subset: CD45RA+ positively selected. These receptor sequences come from a man aged 30 to 39 in good health.

V is TRBV7-8 and J is TRBJ1-1; D is undetermined. This CDR3 is 14 amino acids long. Trimming left V 0 bases short and J 4 bases short, with 9 bases between. Looked up from germline, CDR1 is SGHVS and CDR2 is FQNEAQ. The chain's CDR3 is CASSLATGITEAFF. The CDR3 DNA reads TGTGCCAGCAGCTTAGCCACGGGGATCACTGAAGCTTTCTTT.

This clone was observed a single time. The chain joins TRBV25-1 to TRBJ1-1; maybe TRBD1 (6 bases). V lost 4 bases and J 4 bases, leaving 13 bases between the germline ends. The CDR3 loop spans 14 amino acids. Germline CDR1 and CDR2: MGHDK and SYGVNS. The CDR3, as DNA: TGTGCCAGCAGTGCAGGACAGTGGCGCACTGAAGCTTTCTTT. It is translated as CASSAGQWRTEAFF. Full variable domain (outside the CDR3, taken from reference TRBV25-1 and TRBJ1-1): EADIYQTPRYLVIGTGKKITLECSQTMGHDKMYWYQQDPGMELHLIHYSYGVNSTEKGDLSSESTVSRIRTEHFPLTLESARPSHTSQYLCASSAGQWRTEAFFGQGTRLTVV.

This sequence joins TRBV5-4 and TRBJ2-2; D uncertain. The CDR3 contains 16 residues. Trimming cost V 0 bases and J 0 bases, with 9 bases left between them. From germline, CDR1 is SGHNT and CDR2 YYREEE (reference sequence). CDR3 nucleotide sequence: TGTGCCAGCAGCTTGGCTCTTAGGACGAACACCGGGGAGCTGTTTTTT. Its translation: CASSLALRTNTGELFF.

The V and J genes are TRBV5-4 and TRBJ2-1; 9 bases are a match to TRBD2. Per the germline V gene, CDR1 is SGHNT and CDR2 is YYREEE (reference sequence). The V and J ends lost 0 bases and 5 bases, in that order; junction bases with no gene match: 3. The CDR3 length is 15 residues. DNA for the CDR3: TGTGCCAGCAGCTTGGGTGGCGGGAGGGACAATGAGCAGTTCTTC. Protein: CASSLGGGRDNEQFF.

The chain uses TRBV18 and TRBJ2-7; the match to TRBD1 covers 7 bases. With V trimmed by 6 bases and J by 2 bases, 7 bases remained unmatched. Germline CDR1 is KGHSH and CDR2 is LQKENI. This CDR3 spans 14 amino acids. This chain's CDR3 is CASSRTGQTYEQYF. In DNA, the CDR3 is TGTGCCAGCTCGCGGACAGGACAAACCTACGAGCAGTACTTC.

With respect to this clone: Other DNA sequences of this sample code for an identical CDR3. The chain has TRBV5-1 and TRBJ2-7; TRBD1 agrees at 7 bases. This CDR3 is built from 13 residues. CDR1 is SGHRS, CDR2 YFSETQ, per germline. The ends lost 2 bases at V and 3 bases at J; junction bases unmatched: 2. The CDR3 reads CASSFGTVYEQYF. As DNA, the CDR3 is TGCGCCAGCAGCTTCGGGACAGTCTACGAGCAGTACTTC.

The chain links TRBV28 to TRBJ1-5, with D uncertain. V gave up 6 bases and J gave up 2 bases, with 8 bases separating them. Germline V gene sequence: CDR1 MDHEN, CDR2 SYDVKM. CDR3 length: 13 amino acids. The CDR3 here is CASRTVGNQPQHF. The CDR3 DNA sequence: TGTGCCAGCAGAACGGTCGGCAATCAGCCCCAGCATTTT.

The gene calls are TRBV4-3 and TRBJ2-3; TRBD2 matches 14 bases. Per germline, CDR1 LGHNA and CDR2 YSLEER. This CDR3 spans 17 amino acids. V gave up 1 base and J gave up 3 bases; unmatched junction bases: 3. This CDR3 is CASSQGLAGGPTDTQYF. In nucleotides, the CDR3 is TGCGCCAGCAGCCAAGGACTAGCGGGAGGGCCAACAGATACGCAGTATTTT.